This T cell receptor beta chain was documented in a study of immune evolution from preneoplasia to lung adenocarcinoma. Study summary: HLA loss of heterozygosity: around 6.5% AIS, about 15% MIA, approximately 35% ADC, none AAH.

The CDR3 has 11 residues. V shed 6 bases, J shed 10 bases, and the junction held 6 bases outside the gene matches. TCRdb keeps only in-frame clones here, not all; method: immunoSEQ multiplex PCR. Here the sample spans 3,000 to 4,000 clones, about 75% being singletons. Material: FFPE lung adenocarcinoma in situ tissue. The chain uses TRBV5-3 and TRBJ1-1; TRBD1 agrees at 7 bases. TRBV5-3 qualifies as an ORF whose function is uncertain. This TCR derives from a person aged 60-79 years with lung adenocarcinoma. The CDR3 DNA follows: TGTGCCAGAACCGACAGGGTCGGAGCTTTCTTT. Its protein is CARTDRVGAFF.